The sequence of this T cell receptor beta chain was determined in a study of cytomegalovirus exposure and HLA in healthy donors (dated by TCRdb to about 2017). Notes on the research overall: In an earlier analysis of under 600 of the donors, less than 350 Gb of sequence data and 95 million to 130 million unique TCR beta sequences from about 180 million T cells were reported. Typing coverage varied by locus: about 620-630 donors for A, B, C, DRB1 and DQB1; 500 to 550 for DQA1; some 610 for DPA1; roughly 450 for DPB1. To predict cytomegalovirus infection status, the study combined high-throughput TCR immunosequencing, statistical association of individual TCRs with disease status, and machine learning. An early release that covered roughly 600 HLA-typed donors contained approximately 300 gigabases of sequencing data and 75 million to 100 million unique TCR sequences. About five DR-DQ haplotypes were treated as single units for association and clustering because of strong linkage in the cohort. A later genetic analysis used genome-wide SNP genotypes for about 60% of the roughly 670 donors, treating that subset as a discovery cohort. An earlier analysis of several hundred of the donors applied high-throughput TCR beta sequencing to assess whether each TCR beta V gene segment acted as functional or pseudogenic. HLA typing included class I and class II loci at four-digit resolution. Among 398 genotyped donors of the cohort, an average of roughly 230,000 unique TCR beta nucleotide sequences was sequenced per donor, of which about 19% were non-productive. Along with the roughly 670-subject first cohort, a separate validation cohort of over a hundred different subjects was used. The study used immunosequencing to profile the T cell repertoires of under 700 subjects and linked those repertoires to cytomegalovirus serostatus. Rather than using new phenotypic data, the later analysis identified candidate immune exposures from TCR beta sequences and from how often those sequences occurred across donors. A later analysis re-examined previously published TCR beta repertoires from about 670 donors and added high-resolution HLA genotyping to investigate patterns of TCR occurrence. The genetic ancestry cluster associated with self-reported Caucasian donors included 65% to 90% of the 398 genotyped donors. All discovery cohort repertoires had been generated on a single sequencing platform. The study aimed to test whether signatures of past pathogen exposure could be identified by cataloging public T cell receptors. Donor age, sex, ethnicity and CMV serostatus were compiled together with the repertoire data. Here is what the overall study found, with its caveats: According to a later analysis, TCR association rates differed among HLA loci, with DRB1 alleles showing the most associated TCRs and HLA-C alleles showing the fewest. Cytomegalovirus status was reported to be diagnosed by the classifier with high specificity and sensitivity in both the original and validation cohorts. For the cohort, immune exposure information was limited to CMV serostatus. In a later analysis, several top co-occurrence clusters were reported to appear linked to parvovirus B19, influenza, CMV and Epstein-Barr virus. Correlated functional status among segregating V segments might reflect linkage disequilibrium, but an unknown experimental factor could not be ruled out. HLA typing was unavailable for some donors at each locus, so association tests used only the typed subset. It was suggested by the authors that the approach could potentially be generalized to other disease states and immunological phenotypes. At a false discovery rate of 0.05, a later analysis linked fewer than 20,000 TCR beta sequences to specific HLA alleles. About 15 rarely observed V segments, including chromosome 9 orphons, were excluded from the earlier analysis of about 500 of the donors because counts were too low. An earlier analysis of 587 of the donors showed that most TCR beta V segments appeared in productive rearrangements either about 87% or about 30% of the time, which broadly matched IMGT annotations. Most CMV-associated TCR beta chains appeared to be HLA-restricted in a later analysis, and the HLA associations seemed to be driven largely by CMV exposure. The study gave a list of about 160 TCR beta chains associated with cytomegalovirus. A cluster of highly shared sequence variants was judged likely to be a technical artifact of the sequencing pipeline. Only TCR beta chains were sequenced in this cohort, and the absence of alpha or paired-chain data limited detectable features. A later analysis found that HLA-associated TCR beta chains were more clonally expanded and had lower generation probabilities than equally common non-associated chains. According to a later genetic analysis, donors in an Asian-associated ancestry cluster had fewer N-insertions in productive TCRs than the approximately 690-donor mean. While some public TCRs were present in many individuals, most TCR sequences turned up only very rarely across donors. In vitro tests confirmed that a few of the cytomegalovirus-associated TCR beta chains recognize cytomegalovirus antigens. A further reported finding was that TCR beta sequences accurately predicted the HLA-A and HLA-B alleles for most subjects in the first cohort. Strong co-occurrence of HLA alleles, especially DR and DQ, made assigning TCR associations to individual alleles difficult. Sequencing depth was assumed to be roughly uniform across donors in the presence/absence analyses, though that assumption may not hold. In a later genetic analysis, a missense DCLRE1C variant was associated with V-gene and J-gene trimming of TCR beta chains, and the association was replicated in an independent cohort.

This clone has more than one count but fewer than ten. What this receptor recognizes is not known. Per-base quality was not reported, and no clone a single base away is much larger than it. The cohort comprised some 700 healthy bone marrow donors. At the time of sampling, every cohort member was nominally healthy, though immune exposures that went unrecorded were likely present. The donor tested CMV seronegative and was one of the 352 seronegative cohort members. Each donor provided a peripheral blood sample, and peripheral blood mononuclear cells were used for TCR beta sequencing. The Qiagen DNeasy Blood Extraction Kit was used to extract genomic DNA from the blood cell samples. Library preparation was by the immunoSEQ multiplex PCR assay. A mixture of 60 forward primers for TCR Vbeta segments and 13 reverse primers for TCR Jbeta segments was used in the multiplex PCR. A multiplex PCR assay on genomic DNA amplified the CDR3 region of rearranged TCR beta genes. The Illumina HiSeq System was used to sequence the amplified TCR beta libraries as 87-base-pair reads. The paper's data handling went like this. A later analysis tallied around 87 million unique TCR beta chains across the 650 to 750 repertoires, and some 12 million of those chains were shared by two or more donors. A nearest-neighbor algorithm error-corrected the raw reads and collapsed the reads into unique sequences, merging closely related sequences to remove PCR and sequencing errors. CDR3 sequences were aligned to IMGT reference sequences to assign V, D and J gene segments. For a sequence to be retained, a match of at least six nucleotides was required to both a V gene segment and a J gene segment. A rearrangement counted as productive if the CDR3 had no stop codons and remained in frame with V and J, and every other rearrangement counted as non-productive. CDR3 was defined by IMGT convention, running from the second conserved V-encoded cysteine to the conserved J-encoded phenylalanine. The earlier analysis of fewer than 750 of the donors excluded sequences that lacked an unambiguous match to a single V gene segment. In an earlier analysis of approximately 560 of the donors, a V segment was called functional when productive rearrangements were above 56.7%, and segregating when the standard deviation between donors exceeded 5%. A statistical classification framework was developed to diagnose cytomegalovirus status using the catalog of TCR beta chain sequences. A later analysis assigned V and J genes by comparing TCR nucleotide sequences with IMGT/GENE-DB human TR gene sequences. The TCRdist pipeline was used in a later analysis to assign CDR3 sequences and most-parsimonious VDJ recombination scenarios. A later analysis defined each TCR beta chain by its CDR3 amino acid sequence plus V-gene family, and excluded reads lacking a unique V-gene family. To address suspected cross-contamination and a sequencing artifact, a later analysis removed a few hundred highly shared, low-generation-probability nucleotide sequences. A later analysis calculated a clonal expansion index for each public chain from normalized within-repertoire ranks of inferred template counts. In a later analysis, generation probabilities were computed using a VDJ recombination model fitted to out-of-frame rearrangements, and the results were checked against IGoR. In a later analysis, hypergeometric tests were used to score TCR-TCR, TCR-HLA and TCR-CMV co-occurrence, with a repertoire-size bias correction applied to TCR pairs. In a later analysis, false discovery rates were estimated by permuting HLA or CMV assignments 20 times. A later analysis grouped co-occurring TCRs with DBSCAN, adding TCRdist sequence similarity when clustering within HLA-allele-positive subsets. For co-occurrence clustering, repertoires with fewer than 30,000 or more than 120,000 public chains were excluded, along with roughly 5 repertoires with anomalous nucleotide sharing. TCRdb mirrors the immuneACCESS table, restricted to in-frame sequences. Some clones are absent from its copies; in checked studies, under half trace to an unresolved V gene, and the reason for the others is unknown. That table is the source of V, J and clone size, and D and trimming were worked out from the DNA. The table for this sample lists around 99,000 clones; approximately 80% of them were counted only once. Of the sample, about 3.5% falls within the top ten clones.

The source of this sequence is a man aged 40-50 years in good health and CMV-seronegative. Input material: PBMCs.

The DNA reads TGTGCCAGCAGCTTGGACAGGGCCTCCTACGAGCAGTACTTC. Translated, it gives CASSLDRASYEQYF. The rearranged segments are TRBV5-4 and TRBJ2-7; 6 matching bases give a weak D call of TRBD1. The CDR3, cysteine through phenylalanine, is 14 amino acids long. The retained sequence is limited to the CDR3, 42 bases, with the frame set at the first base. V loses 0 bases, J loses 0 bases, and the germline ends lie 7 bases apart. Per the germline V gene (reference sequence), SGHNT is the CDR1 and YYREEE is the CDR2.